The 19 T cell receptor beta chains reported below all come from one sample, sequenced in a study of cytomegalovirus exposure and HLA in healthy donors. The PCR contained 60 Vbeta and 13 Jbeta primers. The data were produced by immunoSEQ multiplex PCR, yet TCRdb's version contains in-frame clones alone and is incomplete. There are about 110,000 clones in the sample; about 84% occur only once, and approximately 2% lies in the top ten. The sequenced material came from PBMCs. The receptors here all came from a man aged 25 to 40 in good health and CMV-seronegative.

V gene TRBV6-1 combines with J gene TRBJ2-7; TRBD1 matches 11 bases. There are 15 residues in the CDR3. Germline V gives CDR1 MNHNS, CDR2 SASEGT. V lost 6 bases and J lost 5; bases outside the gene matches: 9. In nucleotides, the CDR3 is TGTGCCAGCAGGGCCGGGACAGGGGGAAGCCACGAGCAGTACTTC. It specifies CASRAGTGGSHEQYF.

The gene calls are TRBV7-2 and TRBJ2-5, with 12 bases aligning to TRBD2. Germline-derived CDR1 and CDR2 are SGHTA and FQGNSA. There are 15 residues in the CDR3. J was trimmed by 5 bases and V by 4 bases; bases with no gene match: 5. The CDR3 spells CASSSLAGGQETQYF. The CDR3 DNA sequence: TGTGCCAGCAGCTCGCTAGCGGGGGGGCAGGAGACCCAGTACTTC.

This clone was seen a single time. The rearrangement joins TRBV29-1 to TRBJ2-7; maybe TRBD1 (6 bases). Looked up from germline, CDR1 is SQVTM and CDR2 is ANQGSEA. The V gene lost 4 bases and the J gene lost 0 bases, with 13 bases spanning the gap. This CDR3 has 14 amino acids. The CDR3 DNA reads TGCAGCGTTGCGGACAGTTTTCACTCCTACGAGCAGTACTTC. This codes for CSVADSFHSYEQYF.

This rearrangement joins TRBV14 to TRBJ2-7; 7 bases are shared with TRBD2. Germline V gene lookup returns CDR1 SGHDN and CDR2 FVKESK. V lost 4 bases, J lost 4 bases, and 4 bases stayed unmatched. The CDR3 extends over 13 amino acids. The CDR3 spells CASSPGGGYEQYF. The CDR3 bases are TGTGCCAGCAGCCCCGGCGGGGGTTACGAGCAGTACTTC.

The CDR3 region has the DNA TGTGCCTGGAGTGTCGACATAGCTTTCTTT. As protein: CAWSVDIAFF. This sequence joins TRBV30 and TRBJ1-1; D call uncertain. The germline V gene encodes CDR1 GTSNPN and CDR2 SVGIG (reference sequence). V lost 0 bases to trimming and J lost 10 bases, with 6 bases between them. The length of the CDR3 is 10 residues.

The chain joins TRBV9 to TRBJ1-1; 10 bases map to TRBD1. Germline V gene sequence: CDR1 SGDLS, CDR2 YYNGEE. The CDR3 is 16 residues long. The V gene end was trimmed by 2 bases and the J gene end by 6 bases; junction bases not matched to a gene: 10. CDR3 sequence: CASSVPRQGAAAEAFF. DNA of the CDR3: TGTGCCAGCAGCGTCCCCCGACAGGGGGCTGCCGCTGAAGCTTTCTTT. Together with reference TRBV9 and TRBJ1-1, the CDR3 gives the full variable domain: DSGVTQTPKHLITATGQRVTLRCSPRSGDLSVYWYQQSLDQGLQFLIQYYNGEERAKGNILERFSAQQFPDLHSELNLSSLELGDSALYFCASSVPRQGAAAEAFFGQGTRLTVV.

The CDR3 DNA sequence: TGTGCCAGCAGTTTCGCGGAGACGAATGAGCAGTTCTTC. Its protein product is CASSFAETNEQFF. The chain carries TRBV28 and TRBJ2-1; D is undetermined. Germline CDR1 is MDHEN and CDR2 is SYDVKM. This CDR3 has 13 residues. V gave up 3 bases and J gave up 7 bases, with 10 bases separating them.

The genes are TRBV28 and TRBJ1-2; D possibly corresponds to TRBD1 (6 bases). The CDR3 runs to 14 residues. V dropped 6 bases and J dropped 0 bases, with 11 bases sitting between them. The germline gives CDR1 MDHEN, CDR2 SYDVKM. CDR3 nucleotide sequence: TGTGCCAGCAGCACCGGACAGTCTAACTATGGCTACACCTTC. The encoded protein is CASSTGQSNYGYTF.

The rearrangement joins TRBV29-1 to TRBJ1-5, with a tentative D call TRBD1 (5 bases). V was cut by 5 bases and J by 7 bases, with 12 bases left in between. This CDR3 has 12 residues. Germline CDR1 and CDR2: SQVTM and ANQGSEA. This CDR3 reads CSVRMRDQPQHF. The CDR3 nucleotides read TGCAGCGTTAGGATGCGGGACCAGCCCCAGCATTTT. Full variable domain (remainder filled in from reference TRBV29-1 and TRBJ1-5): SAVISQKPSRDICQRGTSLTIQCQVDSQVTMMFWYRQQPGQSLTLIATANQGSEATYESGFVIDKFPISRPNLTFSTLTVSNMSPEDSSIYLCSVRMRDQPQHFGDGTRLSIL.

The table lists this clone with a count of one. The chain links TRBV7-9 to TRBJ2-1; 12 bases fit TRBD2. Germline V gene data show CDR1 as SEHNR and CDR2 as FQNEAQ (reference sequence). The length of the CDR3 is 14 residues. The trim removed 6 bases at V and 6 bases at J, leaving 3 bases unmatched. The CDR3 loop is CASSLAGGPNEQFF. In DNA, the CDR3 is TGTGCCAGCAGTCTAGCGGGAGGGCCCAATGAGCAGTTCTTC. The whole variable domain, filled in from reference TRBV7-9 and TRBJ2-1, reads DTGVSQNPRHKITKRGQNVTFRCDPISEHNRLYWYRQTLGQGPEFLTYFQNEAQLEKSRLLSDRFSAERPKGSFSTLEIQRTEQGDSAMYLCASSLAGGPNEQFFGPGTRLTVL.

The CDR3 sequence: CASSLGDRFQGEETQYF. In nucleotides, the CDR3 is TGTGCCAGCAGTTTAGGGGACCGTTTCCAGGGGGAAGAGACCCAGTACTTC. V and J are TRBV28 and TRBJ2-5, with 7 positions matching TRBD1. V shed 2 bases, J shed 3 bases, and the junction held 12 bases outside the gene matches. The CDR3 covers 17 residues. Per germline, CDR1 MDHEN and CDR2 SYDVKM.

This chain's CDR3 is CASSHATGGRYEQYF. CDR3 nucleotides: TGCGCCAGCAGCCATGCCACGGGGGGCAGATACGAGCAGTACTTC. The chain is built from TRBV4-1 and TRBJ2-5, with D possibly TRBD2 on 7 matching bases. The J call is in doubt because the DNA end fits TRBJ2-7 better. Per germline, CDR1 MGHRA and CDR2 YSYEKL. The CDR3 loop spans 15 amino acids.

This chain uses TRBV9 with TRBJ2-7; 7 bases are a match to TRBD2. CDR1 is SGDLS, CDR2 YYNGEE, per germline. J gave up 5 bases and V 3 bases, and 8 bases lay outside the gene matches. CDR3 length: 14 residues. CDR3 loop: CASSDGQRDHEQYF. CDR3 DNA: TGTGCCAGCAGCGATGGCCAGCGGGACCACGAGCAGTACTTC.

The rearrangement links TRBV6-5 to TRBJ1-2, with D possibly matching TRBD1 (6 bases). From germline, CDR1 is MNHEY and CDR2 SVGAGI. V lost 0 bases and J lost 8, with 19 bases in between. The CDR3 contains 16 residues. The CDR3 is CASSYSVWEGVKGYTF. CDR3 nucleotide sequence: TGTGCCAGCAGTTACTCCGTGTGGGAGGGGGTTAAGGGCTACACCTTC.

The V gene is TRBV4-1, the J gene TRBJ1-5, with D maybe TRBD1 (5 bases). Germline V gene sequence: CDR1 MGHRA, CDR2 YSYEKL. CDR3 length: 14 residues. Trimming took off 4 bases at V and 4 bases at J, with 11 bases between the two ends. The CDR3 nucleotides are TGCGCCAGCAGCCCGGGGGGGGGAAATCAGCCCCAGCATTTT. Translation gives CASSPGGGNQPQHF.

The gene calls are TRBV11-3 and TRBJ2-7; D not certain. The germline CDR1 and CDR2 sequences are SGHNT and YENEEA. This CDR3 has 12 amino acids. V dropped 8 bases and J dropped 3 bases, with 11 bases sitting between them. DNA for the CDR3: TGTGCCAGCCGACCGACTCTCTACGAGCAGTACTTC. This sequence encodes CASRPTLYEQYF.

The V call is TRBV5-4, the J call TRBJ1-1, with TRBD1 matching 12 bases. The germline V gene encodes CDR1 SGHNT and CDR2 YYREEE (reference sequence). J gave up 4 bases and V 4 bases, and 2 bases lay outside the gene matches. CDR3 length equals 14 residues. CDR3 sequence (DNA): TGTGCCAGCAGCGGGGACAGGGGGCTCACTGAAGCTTTCTTT. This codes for CASSGDRGLTEAFF.

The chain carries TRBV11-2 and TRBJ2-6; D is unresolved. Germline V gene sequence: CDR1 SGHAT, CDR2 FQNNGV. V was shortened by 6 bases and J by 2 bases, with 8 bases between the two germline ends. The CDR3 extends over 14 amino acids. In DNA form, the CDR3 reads TGTGCCAGCAGTAGCAGCCCTGGGGCCAACGTCCTGACTTTC. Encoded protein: CASSSSPGANVLTF. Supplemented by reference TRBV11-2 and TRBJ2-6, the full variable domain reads EAGVAQSPRYKIIEKRQSVAFWCNPISGHATLYWYQQILGQGPKLLIQFQNNGVVDDSQLPKDRFSAERLKGVDSTLKIQPAKLEDSAVYLCASSSSPGANVLTFGAGSRLTVL.

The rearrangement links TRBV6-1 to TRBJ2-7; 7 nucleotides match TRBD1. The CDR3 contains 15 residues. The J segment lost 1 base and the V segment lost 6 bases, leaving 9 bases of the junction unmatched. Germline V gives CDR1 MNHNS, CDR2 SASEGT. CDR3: CASSLRTGWSYEQYF. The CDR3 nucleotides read TGTGCCAGCAGCCTCCGGACAGGATGGTCCTACGAGCAGTACTTC.